This TCR beta chain comes out of a study of T cell changes during pregnancy in multiple sclerosis. This clone was picked up one time. Between the trimmed V and J ends, which lost 4 bases and 7 bases, there was a span of 18 bases. The CDR3 runs 15 residues. CDR1 SGDLS and CDR2 YYNGEE come from the germline V gene. Only in-frame clones appear in the TCRdb table, and some are missing; sequencing was by immunoSEQ multiplex PCR. Of about 59,000 clones listed, about 86% are singletons. This TCR came from a human donor whose cells served as feeder cells for cultures in a pregnancy study. The material sequenced was peripheral blood from another person, used as feeder cells. V is TRBV9 and J is TRBJ1-5; no firm D call. Here the CDR3 reads CASSPNTGGSQPQHF. CDR3 nucleotide sequence: TGTGCCAGCAGCCCAAATACCGGCGGGAGCCAGCCCCAGCATTTT.